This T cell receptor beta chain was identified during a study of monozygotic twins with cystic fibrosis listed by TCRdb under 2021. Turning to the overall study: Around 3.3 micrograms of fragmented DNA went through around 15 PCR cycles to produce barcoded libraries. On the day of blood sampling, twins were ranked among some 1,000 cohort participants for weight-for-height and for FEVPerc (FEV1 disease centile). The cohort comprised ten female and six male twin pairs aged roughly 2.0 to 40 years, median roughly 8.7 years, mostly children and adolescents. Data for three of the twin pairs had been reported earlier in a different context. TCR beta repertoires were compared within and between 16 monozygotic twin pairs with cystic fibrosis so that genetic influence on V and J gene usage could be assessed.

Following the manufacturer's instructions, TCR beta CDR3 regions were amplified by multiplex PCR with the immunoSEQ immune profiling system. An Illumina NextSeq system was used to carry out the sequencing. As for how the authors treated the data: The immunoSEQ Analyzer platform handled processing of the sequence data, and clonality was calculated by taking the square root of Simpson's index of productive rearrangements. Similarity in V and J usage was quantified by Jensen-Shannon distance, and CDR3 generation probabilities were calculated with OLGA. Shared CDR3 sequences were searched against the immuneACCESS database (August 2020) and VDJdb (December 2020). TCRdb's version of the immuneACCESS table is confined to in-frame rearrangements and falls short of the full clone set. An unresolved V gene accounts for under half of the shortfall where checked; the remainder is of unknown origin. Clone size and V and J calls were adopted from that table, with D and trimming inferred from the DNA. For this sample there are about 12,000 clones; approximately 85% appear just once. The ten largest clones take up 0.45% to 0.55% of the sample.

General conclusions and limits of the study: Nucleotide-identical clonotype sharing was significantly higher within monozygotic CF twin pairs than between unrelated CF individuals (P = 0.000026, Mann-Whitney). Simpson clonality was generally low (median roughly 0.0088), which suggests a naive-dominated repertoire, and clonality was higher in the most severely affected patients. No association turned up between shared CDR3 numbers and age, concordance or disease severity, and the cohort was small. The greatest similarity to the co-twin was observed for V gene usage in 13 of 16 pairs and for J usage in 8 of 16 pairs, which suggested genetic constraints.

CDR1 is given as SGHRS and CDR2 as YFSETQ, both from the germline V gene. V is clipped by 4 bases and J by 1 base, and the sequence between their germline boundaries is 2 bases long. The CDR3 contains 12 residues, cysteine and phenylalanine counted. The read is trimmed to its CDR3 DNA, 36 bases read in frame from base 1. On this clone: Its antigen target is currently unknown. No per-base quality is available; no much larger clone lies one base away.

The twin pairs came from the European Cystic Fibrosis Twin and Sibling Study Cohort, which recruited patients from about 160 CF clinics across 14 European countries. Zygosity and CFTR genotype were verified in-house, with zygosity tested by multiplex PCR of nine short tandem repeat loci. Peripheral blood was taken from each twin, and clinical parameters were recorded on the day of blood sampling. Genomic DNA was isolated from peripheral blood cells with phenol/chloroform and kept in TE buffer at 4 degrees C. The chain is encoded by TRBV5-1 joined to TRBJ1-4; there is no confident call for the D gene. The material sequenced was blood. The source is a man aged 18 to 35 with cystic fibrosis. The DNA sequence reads TGCGCCAGCAGCGAAACTAATGAAAAACTGTTTTTT. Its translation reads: CASSETNEKLFF.